The TCR beta chain under discussion was sequenced for a study of T cell repertoires in cytomegalovirus infection. One entry per CDR3 protein, called by TCRdb with MiXCR from the reads. Found here are some 240,000 distinct CDR3 sequences, over 15% of them singletons; the top ten hold approximately 44%. This clonotype was detected many times. Sequencing was carried out using CD8+ T cells from PBMCs. The receptor was derived from a human donor in good health (CMV status not recorded). Some clones in this sample may be carry-over from other donors' samples.

This chain's CDR3 is CASSQEAGGPGNEQFF. The DNA for the CDR3 is TGCGCCAGCAGCCAAGAAGCGGGGGGGCCGGGCAATGAGCAGTTCTTC. The gene calls are TRBV4-3 and TRBJ2-1; TRBD2 matches at 10 bases. The V segment lost 0 bases and the J segment 6 bases; nucleotides outside the gene matches: 5. CDR1 is LGHNA and CDR2 is YSLEER in the germline V gene. The CDR3 loop spans 16 amino acids.